This T cell receptor (beta chain) was sequenced in a study of blood T cell repertoires in COVID-19. About the study: COVID-19 samples, acute and convalescent, were from the United States, Italy and Spain.

Using immunoSEQ multiplex PCR, the repertoire was profiled, and TCRdb retains in-frame clones only, with some absent. The profile shows about 20,000 clones, around 84% of them singletons. This CDR3 has 15 residues. Trimming pared 0 bases from V and 6 bases from J, leaving 14 bases between. Germline CDR1 reads LGHDT; CDR2 reads YNNKEL (reference sequence). The sequencing sample was made of peripheral blood. The clonotype comes from a man aged 50-60 years with active COVID-19. The chain has TRBV3-1 (or the pseudogene TRBV3-2) and TRBJ1-1; D unclear. The chain's CDR3 is CASSQETGIYSEAFF. In DNA form, the CDR3 reads TGTGCCAGCAGCCAAGAGACGGGTATATACTCTGAAGCTTTCTTT.